This T cell receptor beta chain was captured by sequencing in a study of blood T cell repertoires in COVID-19. Study in general: Sample material is recorded as cDNA or gDNA derived from T cells, B-cell-depleted T cells, or PBMCs.

TCRdb keeps only in-frame clones here, not all; method: immunoSEQ multiplex PCR. The table lists 40,000 to 60,000 clones, more than 75% of them singletons, with almost 4% in the top ten. The clonotype was recovered from a human donor in a cohort sampled during active COVID-19. Sequencing was done on a sample of peripheral blood.

The CDR3 loop reads CASSPRQGLSSGNTIYF. The CDR3 DNA reads TGTGCCAGCAGCCCTCGACAGGGCCTAAGCTCTGGAAACACCATATATTTT. The V and J genes are TRBV9 and TRBJ1-3, with 7 positions matching TRBD1. Germline V lookup: CDR1 SGDLS, CDR2 YYNGEE. This CDR3 has 17 residues. V dropped 4 bases and J dropped 0; count of bases not matched to a gene: 10. The full variable domain, with the rest looked up from reference TRBV9 and TRBJ1-3, is DSGVTQTPKHLITATGQRVTLRCSPRSGDLSVYWYQQSLDQGLQFLIQYYNGEERAKGNILERFSAQQFPDLHSELNLSSLELGDSALYFCASSPRQGLSSGNTIYFGEGSWLTVV.